This TCR beta chain was obtained from a study of T cell responses to AZD1222 COVID-19 vaccine. Study results and limitations: Donors were chiefly white British, with a greater number of females, and clonal diversity was perhaps underestimated.

The data were produced by immunoSEQ multiplex PCR, yet TCRdb's version contains in-frame clones alone and is incomplete. The sample shows 100,000 to 150,000 clones, 80% to 90% of them seen only once. Trimming shortened V by 3 bases and J by 8 bases, and 19 bases separated the two germline ends. The V gene's germline CDR1 is MNHEY and CDR2 SMNVEV (reference sequence). The length of the CDR3 is 15 residues. A note on this clone: As yet, its antigen is unknown.

The clonotype originates from an adult in good health. The chain carries TRBV27 and TRBJ1-2, with D possibly being TRBD1 (5 bases). The specimen comprised peripheral blood, sampled on day 0 of AZD1222 vaccination. The CDR3 sequence is CASSFEAGRARGYTF. The CDR3 nucleotides are TGTGCCAGCAGTTTCGAGGCAGGGAGGGCGCGCGGCTACACCTTC.